The sequence of this TCR beta chain was determined in a study of T cell changes during pregnancy in multiple sclerosis. Data came from immunoSEQ multiplex PCR; TCRdb stores just in-frame clones and leaves some out. The sample shows around 30,000 clones, more than 80% of them seen only once. V shed 3 bases and J 8 bases; nucleotides not matched to a gene: 9. Germline assignment: CDR1 SGDLS and CDR2 YYNGEE. The CDR3 has 15 residues. The V and J genes are TRBV9 and TRBJ2-1; TRBD1 matches at 9 bases. The material was CD8+ T cells from peripheral blood mononuclear cells, obtained before pregnancy. The TCR sequence derives from a female donor with multiple sclerosis, enrolled in a pregnancy study. The CDR3 sequence is CASSEPGQGGYEQFF. The DNA for the CDR3 is TGTGCCAGCAGCGAACCGGGACAGGGAGGCTATGAGCAGTTCTTC.